Listed below are T cell receptor beta chains from one sample, sequenced in a study of blood T cell repertoires in COVID-19. Generated by immunoSEQ multiplex PCR, the TCRdb table keeps only in-frame clones and is missing some. The profile shows 350,000 to 450,000 clones, roughly 88% of them singletons. Sequencing used PBMCs or T cells enriched from blood (not recorded which). Source of these receptors: a woman younger than 30 who had been exposed to COVID-19. Each CDR3 is given with its conserved first and last residue. D genes are given only for firm matches.

TRBD1,TRBJ1-3,TRBV11-3,CASSKETGPGNTIYF,TGTGCCAGCAGCAAGGAGACAGGGCCCGGAAACACCATATATTTT
TRBD2,TRBJ2-1,TRBV3-1/TRBV3-2,CASSQEMGLDHEQFF,TGTGCCAGCAGCCAAGAAATGGGACTAGACCATGAGCAGTTCTTC
NA,TRBJ2-1,TRBV19,CASSIQTGFGSYNEQFF,TGTGCCAGTAGTATCCAAACAGGTTTTGGCTCCTACAATGAGCAGTTCTTC
TRBD1,TRBJ1-5,TRBV5-8,CASSLVPGQSNQPQHF,TGTGCCAGCAGCTTGGTCCCGGGACAGAGCAATCAGCCCCAGCATTTT
NA,TRBJ1-1,TRBV4-3,CASSQEENLNTEAFF,TGCGCCAGCAGCCAAGAAGAGAACCTGAACACTGAAGCTTTCTTT
TRBD2,TRBJ2-7,TRBV13,CASTPAGGSYEQYF,TGTGCCAGCACCCCAGCGGGGGGGTCCTACGAGCAGTACTTC
NA,TRBJ2-7,TRBV7-9,CASSSSITSWYEQYF,TGTGCCAGCAGCAGCTCTATAACCTCCTGGTACGAGCAGTACTTC
TRBD2,TRBJ2-2,TRBV11-3,CASSSGTSGTGELFF,TGTGCCAGCAGCAGCGGGACTAGCGGGACCGGGGAGCTGTTTTTT
NA,TRBJ1-3,TRBV6-5,CASSYSIGFGNTIYF,TGTGCCAGCAGTTACTCGATCGGGTTCGGAAACACCATATATTTT
NA,TRBJ2-7,TRBV6-5,CASSYSTQGLYEQYF,TGTGCCAGCAGTTACTCGACTCAGGGTTTGTACGAGCAGTACTTC
NA,TRBJ1-2,TRBV19,CASQGSGDWGYTF,TGTGCCAGCCAGGGTTCAGGGGATTGGGGCTACACCTTC
TRBD1,TRBJ2-7,TRBV6-5,CASSEPGQGIAEQYF,TGTGCCAGCAGCGAGCCGGGACAGGGAATAGCCGAGCAGTACTTC
NA,TRBJ1-5,TRBV19,CASSIGLYSNQPQHF,TGTGCCAGTAGTATAGGGCTTTATAGCAATCAGCCCCAGCATTTT
TRBD1,TRBJ1-2,TRBV6-5,CASSYSGQGGGYGYTF,TGTGCCAGCAGTTACTCAGGACAGGGTGGAGGCTATGGCTACACCTTC
NA,TRBJ1-1,TRBV29-1,CSVKQGLSTEAFF,TGCAGCGTTAAACAGGGTTTAAGCACTGAAGCTTTCTTT
TRBD1,TRBJ1-4,TRBV6-1,CASSEISLSGGDEKLFF,TGTGCCAGCAGTGAAATTAGTTTGTCAGGGGGCGACGAAAAACTGTTTTTT
NA,TRBJ2-1,TRBV7-9,CASSFFVLRGNEQFF,TGTGCCAGCAGCTTTTTTGTTTTACGAGGCAATGAGCAGTTCTTC
TRBD1,TRBJ2-7,TRBV15,CATSRGDSSYEQYF,TGTGCCACCAGCAGGGGGGACAGCTCCTACGAGCAGTACTTC